One sample yielded the 3 T cell receptor beta chains listed below, sequenced in a study of response to subunit inactivated influenza vaccine. One entry per CDR3 protein, called by TCRdb with MiXCR from the RT-PCR reads. This sample yields approximately 500,000 distinct CDR3 sequences, of which 10% to 15% are seen a single time; around 12% belongs to the top ten. Material: PBMCs from blood, obtained roughly 6 weeks after vaccination. The receptor source for this set is a man in his forties or fifties who received an inactivated influenza vaccine.

The chain has TRBV3-1 and TRBJ2-1, with 14 bases aligning to TRBD2. CDR1 is LGHDT and CDR2 is YNNKEL in the germline V gene (reference sequence). The ends lost 4 bases at V and 6 bases at J; junction bases unmatched: 5. The CDR3 length is 16 residues. This CDR3 is CASSRLGLAGGNEQFF. The CDR3 DNA follows: TGTGCCAGCAGCCGGCTAGGACTAGCGGGGGGCAATGAGCAGTTCTTC.

This clonotype was seen a handful of times. The rearrangement uses TRBV5-1 and TRBJ2-2; D gene ambiguous. V was shortened by 4 bases and J by 2 bases, with 15 bases between the two germline ends. The CDR3 is 16 residues long. Germline V gives CDR1 SGHRS, CDR2 YFSETQ. CDR3: CASSPRASANTGELFF. The CDR3 bases are TGCGCCAGCAGCCCCCGTGCCAGCGCCAACACCGGGGAGCTGTTTTTT.

The CDR3 here is CASTLRGGNEKLFF. CDR3 sequence (DNA): TGCGCCAGCACCCTCCGGGGGGGGAATGAAAAACTGTTTTTT. The chain is built from TRBV5-1 and TRBJ1-4, with D tentatively TRBD1 (5 bases). Between the trimmed V and J ends, which lost 6 bases and 5 bases, there was a span of 14 bases. The CDR3 length is 14 residues. CDR1 SGHRS and CDR2 YFSETQ come from the germline V gene. Full variable domain (missing parts from reference TRBV5-1 and TRBJ1-4): KAGVTQTPRYLIKTRGQQVTLSCSPISGHRSVSWYQQTPGQGLQFLFEYFSETQRNKGNFPGRFSGRQFSNSRSEMNVSTLELGDSALYLCASTLRGGNEKLFFGSGTQLSVL.